Listed here is a single T cell receptor (beta chain). Sequencing used immunoSEQ multiplex PCR; TCRdb keeps in-frame clones, though not all of them. The data hold about 150,000 clones, with 65% to 80% observed a single time. This entry is derived from a study of blood T cell repertoires in COVID-19. The CDR3 contains 20 residues. The sample consisted of peripheral blood. V is TRBV21-1 and J is TRBJ1-3; the DNA was not compared with TRBD1, the D call given in the table. TRBV21-1 is termed a pseudogene. The clonotype was recovered from a man aged 55 to 70 with acute or convalescent COVID-19. The CDR3 here is CASSKAASGQGSRSGNTIYF. The CDR3 DNA sequence: TGTGCCAGCAGCAAAGCAGCCTCGGGACAGGGGAGCCGGTCTGGAAACACCATATATTTT.